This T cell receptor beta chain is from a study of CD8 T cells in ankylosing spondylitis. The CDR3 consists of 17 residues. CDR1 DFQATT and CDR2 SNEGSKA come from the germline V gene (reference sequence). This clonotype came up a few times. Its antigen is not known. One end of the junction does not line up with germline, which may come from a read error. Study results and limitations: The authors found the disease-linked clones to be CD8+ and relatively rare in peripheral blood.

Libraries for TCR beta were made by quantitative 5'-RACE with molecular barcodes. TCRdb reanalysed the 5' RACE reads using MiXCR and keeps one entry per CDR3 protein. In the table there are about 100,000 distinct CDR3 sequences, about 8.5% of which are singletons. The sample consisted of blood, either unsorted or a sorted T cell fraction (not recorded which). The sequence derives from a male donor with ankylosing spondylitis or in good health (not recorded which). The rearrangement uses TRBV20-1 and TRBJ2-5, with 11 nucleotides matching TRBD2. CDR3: CCAPTINLAGGPETQYF. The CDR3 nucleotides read TGCTGTGCTCCGACAATAAACTTAGCGGGGGGGCCAGAGACCCAGTACTTC.